This T cell receptor (beta chain) was documented in a study of cytomegalovirus exposure and HLA in healthy donors. Study summary: An earlier analysis identified approximately 110 million unique TCR beta sequences in about 179 million T cells. Ancestry clustering placed around four fifths of under 450 genotyped donors in the Caucasian-associated cluster.

This clone turned up a few times. Antigen unknown. Study-level results: Earlier results showed most TCR beta V segments being productive about 87% or about 30% of the time.

The PCR used 60 Vbeta and 13 Jbeta primers. Clones were read by immunoSEQ multiplex PCR, and TCRdb kept only the in-frame ones, dropping some. This sample has about 150,000 clones, with roughly four fifths found just once. The origin of this receptor is a girl aged 10 to 17 in good health and CMV-seropositive. Material for sequencing was PBMCs.

CDR3 sequence (DNA): TGTGCCAGCAGTTTAACCTCCTTCGGACAGGTCCACGAGCAGTACTTC. Its translation: CASSLTSFGQVHEQYF. J is TRBJ2-7 and V is TRBV27, with TRBD1 matching 7 bases. CDR1 is MNHEY and CDR2 is SMNVEV in the germline V gene (reference sequence). The CDR3 spans 16 residues. V trimming: 2 bases; J trimming: 5 bases; junction bases outside the gene matches: 12.